This is a list of T cell receptor beta chains from one sample in a study of blood T cell repertoires in COVID-19. Here immunoSEQ multiplex PCR was the method, and the copy in TCRdb shows in-frame clones only, minus some. This table holds 50,000 or so clones, roughly 90% found once. Sequencing was performed on peripheral blood. The receptors shown here come from a woman of 80 years or more with acute or convalescent COVID-19. Each CDR3 is given with its conserved first and last residue. The order of the fields is CDR3 protein, CDR3 DNA, V gene, J gene, D gene, clone size. The D gene is left open where the match is weak. Size tells how often a clone was seen (once, few, many) or the class of an expanded clone, and some rows leave it out.

CASSLGTGGGEQYF	TGTGCCAGCAGCCTCGGGACAGGGGGCGGGGAGCAGTACTTC	TRBV11-3	TRBJ2-7	TRBD1	NA
CASSPRGTQETQYF	TGTGCCAGCAGTCCCCGGGGAACCCAAGAGACCCAGTACTTC	TRBV7-9	TRBJ2-5	NA	NA
CASSHIEREGRYEQYF	TGTGCCAGCAGCCACATCGAGCGGGAGGGCCGTTACGAGCAGTACTTC	TRBV7-9	TRBJ2-7	TRBD2	NA
CASKGGQDNQPQHF	TGTGCCAGCAAAGGAGGACAGGATAATCAGCCCCAGCATTTT	TRBV6-6	TRBJ1-5	TRBD1	NA
CASGVTEQFF	TGTGCCTCAGGGGTGACAGAGCAGTTCTTC	TRBV7-9	TRBJ2-1	NA	NA
CASSDRGQSSGNTIYF	TGTGCCAGCAGTGACCGGGGACAGAGCTCTGGAAACACCATATATTTT	TRBV6-1	TRBJ1-3	TRBD1	NA
CASSRDRQETQYF	TGTGCCAGCAGCCGGGACAGACAAGAGACCCAGTACTTC	TRBV7-2	TRBJ2-5	TRBD1	NA
CASSEGGTGTSPLHF	TGTGCCAGCAGTGAAGGGGGGACAGGGACCTCACCCCTCCACTTT	TRBV6-1	TRBJ1-6	TRBD1	NA
CASSPTVNTEAFF	TGTGCCAGCAGCCCGACAGTGAACACTGAAGCTTTCTTT	TRBV6-2/TRBV6-3	TRBJ1-1	NA	NA
CASSMGQGYSNQPQHF	TGTGCCAGTAGTATGGGACAGGGCTATAGCAATCAGCCCCAGCATTTT	TRBV19	TRBJ1-5	TRBD1	NA
CASSLERGTEAFF	TGTGCCAGCAGCTTAGAGCGGGGCACTGAAGCTTTCTTT	TRBV7-2	TRBJ1-1	NA	NA
CATSRVEARPSDTQYF	TGTGCCACCAGCAGAGTTGAGGCTAGACCCTCAGATACGCAGTATTTT	TRBV15	TRBJ2-3	NA	once
CASRGGVNNEQFF	TGTGCCAGCAGGGGCGGGGTGAACAATGAGCAGTTCTTC	TRBV12-3/TRBV12-4	TRBJ2-1	NA	few
CAWSGGGGYTF	TGTGCCTGGAGTGGAGGTGGAGGCTACACCTTC	TRBV30	TRBJ1-2	NA	NA
CASSQAQDLLAKNIQYF	TGTGCCAGCAGCCAGGCTCAGGATCTTCTAGCCAAAAACATTCAGTACTTC	TRBV4-2	TRBJ2-4	NA	NA
CASSQLRAYTDTQYF	TGCGCCAGCAGCCAGTTGCGGGCCTACACAGATACGCAGTATTTT	TRBV4-3	TRBJ2-3	NA	NA
CAWSGSNEKLFF	TGTGCCTGGTCAGGTTCGAATGAAAAACTGTTTTTT	TRBV30	TRBJ1-4	NA	NA
CASSRTSGFYNEQFF	TGTGCCAGTAGTAGGACTAGCGGTTTCTACAATGAGCAGTTCTTC	TRBV19	TRBJ2-1	TRBD2	NA
CASSLGWYSGSLGEQFF	TGCGCCAGCAGCTTAGGTTGGTACAGCGGGAGCCTAGGTGAGCAGTTCTTC	TRBV5-1	TRBJ2-1	TRBD2	NA
CASSLVSSGPKETQYF	TGTGCCAGCAGCTTAGTGAGTAGCGGGCCCAAAGAGACCCAGTACTTC	TRBV7-2	TRBJ2-5	TRBD2	NA
CASSGPGQGPVWEANVLTF	TGTGCCAGCAGCGGGCCGGGACAGGGCCCCGTGTGGGAGGCCAACGTCCTGACTTTC	TRBV9	TRBJ2-6	TRBD1	once
CASSLEGTVGGNEQFF	TGTGCCAGCAGCTTAGAAGGTACTGTAGGGGGAAATGAGCAGTTCTTC	TRBV7-8	TRBJ2-1	NA	NA
CASSEAGTGGRYGYTF	TGTGCCAGCAGCGAAGCCGGGACAGGGGGCCGGTATGGCTACACCTTC	TRBV7-9	TRBJ1-2	TRBD1	NA
CASSVGGYEQYF	TGTGCCAGCAGTGTGGGGGGATACGAGCAGTACTTC	TRBV2	TRBJ2-7	NA	NA
CASSPGGATEAFF	TGTGCCAGCAGCCCAGGGGGAGCCACTGAAGCTTTCTTT	TRBV7-9	TRBJ1-1	TRBD1	NA
CASSRYRDTQYF	TGTGCCAGCAGCCGATACCGGGATACGCAGTATTTT	TRBV5-6	TRBJ2-3	NA	NA
CASSQVRAGVEQFF	TGTGCCAGCAGCCAAGTCAGGGCGGGAGTTGAGCAGTTCTTC	TRBV3-1/TRBV3-2	TRBJ2-1	TRBD2	NA
CASSSWDRGIAGELFF	TGTGCCAGCAGCTCGTGGGACAGGGGGATCGCCGGGGAGCTGTTTTTT	TRBV11-3	TRBJ2-2	TRBD1	NA
CASSLQGTGNTIYF	TGTGCCAGCAGCCTTCAGGGTACTGGAAACACCATATATTTT	TRBV6-6	TRBJ1-3	NA	NA
CAWSVRGGARREAFF	TGTGCCTGGAGTGTACGCGGGGGCGCTAGGAGGGAAGCTTTCTTT	TRBV30	TRBJ1-1	NA	NA
CASSGGHGYTF	TGCGCCAGCAGTGGGGGGCATGGCTACACCTTC	TRBV10-1	TRBJ1-2	NA	few
CASSLGQGAYEQYF	TGCGCCAGCAGCTTGGGACAGGGGGCTTACGAGCAGTACTTC	TRBV5-1	TRBJ2-7	TRBD1	NA
CASSYSWQGSEAFF	TGTGCCAGCAGTTACTCATGGCAGGGGTCTGAAGCTTTCTTT	TRBV6-2/TRBV6-3	TRBJ1-1	NA	NA
CASSQEPIFTSGYRSTDTQYF	TGTGCCAGCAGCCAAGAACCGATTTTCACTAGCGGATATCGGTCCACAGATACGCAGTATTTT	TRBV3-1/TRBV3-2	TRBJ2-3	TRBD2	NA
CASSQDRGRTYEQYF	TGTGCCAGCAGTCAGGACAGGGGGCGAACCTACGAGCAGTACTTC	TRBV6-5	TRBJ2-7	TRBD1	NA
CASSYRRNTEAFF	TGTGCCAGCAGTTACCGCAGGAACACTGAAGCTTTCTTT	TRBV6-2/TRBV6-3	TRBJ1-1	NA	once
CASRTLTSANTGELFF	TGCGCCAGCAGAACTCTGACTAGCGCTAACACCGGGGAGCTGTTTTTT	TRBV5-1	TRBJ2-2	TRBD2	NA
CASSYLGQGSYEQYF	TGTGCCAGCAGTTACCTGGGACAGGGGAGCTACGAGCAGTACTTC	TRBV6-5	TRBJ2-7	TRBD1	NA
CASSLTSLVEQFF	TGTGCCAGCAGCTTAACTAGCTTGGTTGAGCAGTTCTTC	TRBV7-2	TRBJ2-1	NA	NA
CASSYSGTGKGYTF	TGTGCCAGCAGTTACTCCGGGACAGGGAAGGGCTACACCTTC	TRBV6-5	TRBJ1-2	TRBD1	NA
CASSPKGQISGNTIYF	TGTGCCAGCAGTCCCAAGGGACAGATCTCTGGAAACACCATATATTTT	TRBV28	TRBJ1-3	TRBD1	NA
CASQGTGGTYNSPLHF	TGTGCCTCCCAGGGGACAGGGGGAACATATAATTCACCCCTCCACTTT	TRBV19	TRBJ1-6	TRBD1	NA